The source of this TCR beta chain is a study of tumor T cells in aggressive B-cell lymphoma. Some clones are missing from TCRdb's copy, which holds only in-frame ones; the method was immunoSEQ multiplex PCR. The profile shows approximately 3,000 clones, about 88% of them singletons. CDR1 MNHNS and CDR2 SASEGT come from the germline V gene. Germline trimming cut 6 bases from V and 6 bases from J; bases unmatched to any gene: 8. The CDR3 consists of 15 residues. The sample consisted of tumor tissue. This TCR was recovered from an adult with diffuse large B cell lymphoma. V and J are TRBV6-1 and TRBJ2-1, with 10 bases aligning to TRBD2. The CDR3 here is CASRPTSGAFNEQFF. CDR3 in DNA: TGTGCCAGCAGGCCCACTAGCGGGGCCTTCAATGAGCAGTTCTTC.